A selection of T cell receptor beta chains follows, all from one sample in a study of blood T cell repertoires in COVID-19. Clones were read by immunoSEQ multiplex PCR, and TCRdb kept only the in-frame ones, dropping some. The sample includes some 40,000 clones, 70% to 90% of them seen just once. Sequenced sample: peripheral blood. The receptors here all came from a human donor in a cohort sampled during active COVID-19. CDR3s include the opening cysteine and the closing phenylalanine or tryptophan. A D gene is named only where the DNA matches it firmly. Expanded clones are given a class, and other clones once, few, many or no size at all.

size: .
V: TRBV3-1/TRBV3-2
J: TRBJ2-3
length: 15
D: TRBD2
CDR3: CASSLGGGRTDTQYF
DNA: TGTGCCAGCAGCCTAGGCGGGGGGCGCACAGATACGCAGTATTTT

size: .
V: TRBV24-1
J: TRBJ2-2
length: 16
D: TRBD1
CDR3: CATSDIKTGGMGELFF
DNA: TGTGCCACCAGTGATATCAAGACAGGGGGCATGGGGGAGCTGTTTTTT

size: .
V: TRBV4-1
J: TRBJ2-3
length: 16
D: TRBD2
CDR3: CASSQLGGGGTDTQYF
DNA: TGCGCCAGCAGCCAGCTGGGTGGGGGGGGCACAGATACGCAGTATTTT

size: .
V: TRBV7-8
J: TRBJ2-1
length: 16
D: .
CDR3: CASSLRVTSSYNEQFF
DNA: TGTGCCAGCAGCTTAAGGGTGACTAGCTCCTACAATGAGCAGTTCTTC

size: .
V: TRBV4-1
J: TRBJ2-5
length: 14
D: TRBD2
CDR3: CASSQDLLAETQYF
DNA: TGCGCCAGCAGCCAAGATTTACTAGCGGAGACCCAGTACTTC

size: .
V: TRBV10-2
J: TRBJ1-4
length: 15
D: TRBD1
CDR3: CASSEPDRGDEKLFF
DNA: TGCGCCAGCAGTGAGCCGGACAGGGGAGATGAAAAACTGTTTTTT

size: .
V: TRBV19
J: TRBJ2-2
length: 13
D: .
CDR3: CASTTVLTGELFF
DNA: TGTGCCAGTACCACCGTACTCACCGGGGAGCTGTTTTTT

size: .
V: TRBV7-9
J: TRBJ1-4
length: 12
D: .
CDR3: CASSLQREKLFF
DNA: TGTGCCAGCAGCTTACAACGGGAAAAACTGTTTTTT

size: .
V: TRBV10-3
J: TRBJ2-5
length: 14
D: TRBD1
CDR3: CAIRPGQGQETQYF
DNA: TGTGCCATCAGACCGGGACAGGGCCAAGAGACCCAGTACTTC

size: .
V: TRBV5-1
J: TRBJ2-3
length: 15
D: TRBD1
CDR3: CASSLGTGGTDTQYF
DNA: TGCGCCAGCAGCTTGGGGACAGGGGGAACAGATACGCAGTATTTT

size: .
V: TRBV19
J: TRBJ1-3
length: 16
D: TRBD1
CDR3: CASRADRPHSGNTIYF
DNA: TGTGCCAGTAGAGCGGACAGGCCCCACTCTGGAAACACCATATATTTT

size: .
V: TRBV3-1/TRBV3-2
J: TRBJ1-1
length: 13
D: .
CDR3: CASSPETNTEAFF
DNA: TGTGCCAGCAGCCCGGAGACGAACACTGAAGCTTTCTTT

size: .
V: TRBV7-9
J: TRBJ1-4
length: 16
D: TRBD1
CDR3: CASSFGQGAPNEKLFF
DNA: TGTGCCAGCAGCTTCGGACAGGGGGCGCCTAATGAAAAACTGTTTTTT

size: .
V: TRBV7-8
J: TRBJ1-1
length: 13
D: .
CDR3: CASSSLRGTEAFF
DNA: TGTGCCAGCAGCAGCCTCCGGGGAACTGAAGCTTTCTTT

size: .
V: TRBV7-9
J: TRBJ1-1
length: 14
D: TRBD1
CDR3: CASSIRTGETEAFF
DNA: TGTGCCAGCAGCATCCGGACAGGGGAGACTGAAGCTTTCTTT

size: .
V: TRBV3-1/TRBV3-2
J: TRBJ2-7
length: 18
D: .
CDR3: CASSQGPSTDTMDYEQYF
DNA: TGTGCCAGCAGCCAAGGACCCTCGACGGATACTATGGACTACGAGCAGTACTTC

size: .
V: TRBV7-2
J: TRBJ2-1
length: 15
D: TRBD1
CDR3: CASSPQGARNNEQFF
DNA: TGTGCCAGCAGCCCCCAGGGGGCGCGGAACAATGAGCAGTTCTTC

size: .
V: TRBV27
J: TRBJ1-1
length: 15
D: .
CDR3: CASSSPGTSSTEAFF
DNA: TGTGCCAGCAGTTCTCCCGGGACTTCGTCCACTGAAGCTTTCTTT

size: .
V: TRBV5-4
J: TRBJ2-7
length: 12
D: .
CDR3: CASSDQGYEQYF
DNA: TGTGCCAGCAGTGATCAGGGGTACGAGCAGTACTTC

size: .
V: TRBV9
J: TRBJ2-1
length: 15
D: TRBD2
CDR3: CASSVGAGGYNEQFF
DNA: TGTGCCAGCAGCGTAGGGGCGGGGGGATACAATGAGCAGTTCTTC

size: .
V: TRBV3-1/TRBV3-2
J: TRBJ2-3
length: 15
D: TRBD2
CDR3: CASSHGGGRVDTQYF
DNA: TGTGCCAGCAGCCATGGCGGGGGGAGGGTAGATACGCAGTATTTT

size: .
V: TRBV6-5
J: TRBJ2-1
length: 14
D: .
CDR3: CASTRAQGYNEQFF
DNA: TGTGCCAGCACCCGGGCACAGGGTTATAATGAGCAGTTCTTC

size: .
V: TRBV5-1
J: TRBJ2-3
length: 13
D: TRBD1
CDR3: CASSLLQGVTQYF
DNA: TGCGCCAGCAGCCTACTCCAGGGGGTCACGCAGTATTTT

size: once
V: TRBV6-1
J: TRBJ1-1
length: 15
D: .
CDR3: CASSEGVGLNTEAFF
DNA: TGTGCCAGCAGTGAAGGGGTCGGGTTAAACACTGAAGCTTTCTTT

size: few
V: TRBV15
J: TRBJ2-7
length: 18
D: .
CDR3: CATSRGGSEGRDLVEQYF
DNA: TGTGCCACCAGCAGGGGGGGTAGCGAAGGGCGAGACCTCGTGGAGCAGTACTTC

size: .
V: TRBV9
J: TRBJ1-4
length: 16
D: .
CDR3: CASSVGNRVANEKLFF
DNA: TGTGCCAGCAGCGTAGGAAACAGGGTCGCTAATGAAAAACTGTTTTTT